Listed below are T cell receptor beta chains from one sample, sequenced in a study of blood T cells in healthy people across ages. TCRdb called the 5' RACE reads again in MiXCR, with one record for every CDR3 protein. Here the sample spans around 800,000 distinct CDR3 sequences, roughly 50% being singletons. The sequencing input was blood. These receptors originate from a man at least 80 years old in good health. CDR3s include the opening cysteine and the closing phenylalanine or tryptophan. The D gene is left open where the match is weak. The size entry is marked missing in some rows and otherwise reads once, few, many or a size class.

v_gene	d_gene	abundance	j_gene	CDR3aa	CDR3nt
TRBV21-1	.	.	TRBJ2-1	CASVLGPSADEQFF	TGTGCCAGCGTCTTAGGGCCCAGCGCGGATGAGCAGTTCTTC
TRBV20-1	.	few	TRBJ2-4	CSASVPGGKNIQYF	TGCAGTGCTAGCGTCCCCGGGGGCAAAAACATTCAGTACTTC
TRBV5-5	.	few	TRBJ1-2	CASSRQDGWNYGYTF	TGTGCCAGCAGCCGACAGGATGGTTGGAACTATGGCTACACCTTC
TRBV7-8	TRBD2	.	TRBJ2-6	CASSSRTEGGVLTF	TGTGCCAGCAGCTCCCGGACTGAGGGAGGGGTCCTGACTTTC
TRBV6-6	TRBD1	.	TRBJ2-7	CASIPDGDSSYEQYF	TGTGCCAGCATCCCAGACGGGGACAGCTCCTACGAGCAGTACTTC
TRBV4-2	TRBD2	.	TRBJ2-2	CASSQGGMAGAYTGELFF	TGTGCCAGCAGCCAGGGGGGGATGGCGGGAGCGTATACCGGGGAGCTGTTTTTT
TRBV6-5	.	many	TRBJ2-7	CASSDSGFNEQYF	TGTGCCAGCAGTGACTCTGGTTTCAACGAGCAGTACTTC
TRBV5-1	TRBD2	.	TRBJ2-1	CASSLERAGGSEQFF	TGCGCCAGCAGCTTGGAGAGAGCGGGGGGGTCTGAGCAGTTCTTC
TRBV4-1	.	.	TRBJ2-7	CASSQGTPSYEQYF	TGCGCCAGCAGCCAAGGGACGCCTAGCTACGAGCAGTACTTC
TRBV7-9	.	.	TRBJ2-7	CASTSWEALSYEQYF	TGTGCCAGCACCTCCTGGGAAGCTCTCTCCTACGAGCAGTACTTC
TRBV5-1	.	.	TRBJ1-2	CASSPGPRDGYTF	TGCGCCAGCAGCCCCGGTCCTCGGGATGGCTACACCTTC
TRBV5-1	.	once	TRBJ2-5	CASSFEVAGQETQYF	TGCGCCAGCAGCTTTGAGGTGGCGGGGCAAGAGACCCAGTACTTC
TRBV20-1	.	few	TRBJ2-7	CSARTRGKDAQYF	TGCAGTGCTAGAACTAGGGGCAAGGACGCGCAGTACTTC
TRBV20-1	.	.	TRBJ1-1	CSGRGGNTEAFF	TGCAGTGGGCGCGGGGGGAACACTGAAGCTTTCTTT
TRBV20-1	TRBD2	few	TRBJ2-1	CSARELRLAGDNEQFF	TGCAGTGCTAGAGAACTCAGGCTAGCGGGAGACAATGAGCAGTTCTTC
TRBV5-1	.	few	TRBJ2-5	CASSPRTEETQYF	TGCGCCAGCAGCCCCAGGACGGAAGAGACCCAGTACTTC
TRBV6-6	.	few	TRBJ2-7	CASSYSGGPSSYEQYF	TGTGCCAGCAGTTACTCCGGGGGACCGAGCTCCTACGAGCAGTACTTC
TRBV29-1	.	.	TRBJ1-5	CSVGDTDQPQHF	TGCAGCGTTGGGGACACCGATCAGCCCCAGCATTTT
TRBV27	TRBD1	.	TRBJ2-3	CASSPANGQGADTQYF	TGTGCCAGCAGCCCAGCCAACGGACAGGGGGCAGATACGCAGTATTTT
TRBV3-1	.	.	TRBJ2-3	CASSQEVLGVGRYAYF	TGTGCCAGCAGCCAAGAAGTACTAGGGGTGGGCAGATACGCGTATTTT
TRBV28	.	.	TRBJ2-5	CASGRSGQIQETQYF	TGTGCCAGCGGGCGATCAGGGCAGATCCAAGAGACCCAGTACTTC
TRBV20-1	TRBD2	many	TRBJ2-3	CSARDLVAGAADTQYF	TGCAGTGCTAGAGATTTGGTAGCGGGAGCCGCAGATACGCAGTATTTT
TRBV12-3/TRBV12-4	TRBD1	.	TRBJ2-7	CASSPTGTGIDEQYF	TGTGCCAGCAGCCCGACCGGGACAGGGATCGACGAGCAGTACTTC
TRBV3-1	TRBD2	few	TRBJ2-3	CASSPPGLAGGGHRYAYF	TGTGCCAGCAGTCCCCCGGGACTAGCGGGAGGAGGGCACAGATACGCGTATTTT
TRBV3-1	TRBD1	.	TRBJ2-7	CASSQFPGTEYEQYF	TGTGCCAGCAGCCAATTTCCCGGGACAGAGTACGAGCAGTACTTC
TRBV2	TRBD2	.	TRBJ2-4	CASSPGTGGRGIQYF	TGTGCCAGCAGTCCCGGGACTGGCGGGAGAGGCATTCAGTACTTC
TRBV6-6	.	.	TRBJ2-1	CASRTVDRYNEQFF	TGTGCCAGCAGGACCGTTGACAGGTACAATGAGCAGTTCTTC
TRBV7-9	.	.	TRBJ1-4	CASSPWGTENEKLFF	TGTGCCAGCAGCCCCTGGGGGACGGAGAATGAAAAACTGTTTTTT
TRBV5-1	.	few	TRBJ2-3	CASSPGGVEDTQYF	TGCGCCAGCAGCCCAGGGGGGGTGGAAGATACGCAGTATTTT
TRBV29-1	TRBD1	many	TRBJ1-6	CSVRTQGGNSPLHF	TGCAGCGTTCGGACACAGGGGGGGAATTCACCCCTCCACTTT
TRBV7-2	TRBD2	.	TRBJ2-5	CASSSQTSEQETQYF	TGTGCCAGCAGCTCCCAGACTAGCGAACAAGAGACCCAGTACTTC
TRBV29-1	TRBD1	few	TRBJ2-1	CSARQGPYNEQFF	TGCAGCGCCCGACAGGGACCCTACAATGAGCAGTTCTTC
TRBV6-6	.	few	TRBJ2-1	CASQRQSSYNEQFF	TGTGCCAGCCAGAGGCAGAGCTCCTACAATGAGCAGTTCTTC
TRBV15	.	few	TRBJ2-7	CATSSGNPKVQYF	TGTGCCACCAGCAGCGGAAACCCCAAGGTGCAGTACTTC
TRBV6-1	.	.	TRBJ2-1	CASSDRQGGYNEQFF	TGTGCCAGCAGTGACCGGCAGGGAGGCTACAATGAGCAGTTCTTC
TRBV5-1	TRBD2	.	TRBJ2-7	CASSWGTSGSYDQYF	TGCGCCAGCAGCTGGGGGACTAGCGGGAGTTACGACCAGTACTTC
TRBV10-1	.	.	TRBJ1-2	CASSEDSGYGYTF	TGCGCCAGCAGTGAGGATAGCGGCTATGGCTACACCTTC
TRBV20-1	TRBD1	.	TRBJ2-5	CSASGWDRGWQTQYF	TGCAGTGCTAGCGGTTGGGACAGGGGGTGGCAGACCCAGTACTTC
TRBV28	.	few	TRBJ2-5	CASSPPGQTVWTQYF	TGTGCCAGCAGTCCCCCCGGACAGACCGTTTGGACCCAGTACTTC
TRBV12-3/TRBV12-4	TRBD1	.	TRBJ2-7	CASSSTGGAYEQYF	TGTGCCAGCAGTTCAACAGGGGGCGCTTACGAGCAGTACTTC
TRBV28	TRBD1	.	TRBJ1-2	CASDFSQGEGVYGYTF	TGTGCCAGCGATTTCTCTCAGGGGGAGGGAGTTTATGGCTACACCTTC
TRBV5-5	.	.	TRBJ2-5	CASSAGTDQETQYF	TGTGCCAGCAGCGCGGGGACGGATCAAGAGACCCAGTACTTC
TRBV11-1	.	.	TRBJ1-6	CASSSTQSSPLHF	TGTGCCAGCAGCTCCACCCAGTCTTCACCCCTCCACTTT
TRBV7-9	TRBD2	once	TRBJ2-4	CASSQAGAGLAKNIQYF	TGTGCCAGCAGCCAAGCGGGGGCAGGGCTAGCCAAGAACATTCAGTACTTC
TRBV7-9	.	.	TRBJ2-3	CASPGQTTDTQYF	TGTGCCAGCCCAGGACAGACCACAGATACGCAGTATTTT
TRBV2	TRBD1	few	TRBJ1-2	CASITGQGSGNYGYTF	TGTGCCAGCATTACGGGACAGGGGTCGGGAAACTATGGCTACACCTTC